This TCR beta chain emerged from a study of T cell changes during pregnancy in multiple sclerosis. This clone was seen just once. Assay: immunoSEQ multiplex PCR; the TCRdb copy retains only in-frame clones and omits some. In the table there are 90,000 to 120,000 clones, about 94% of which are singletons. The ends were cut back, 4 bases at V and 0 bases at J, with 7 bases in the middle. Germline V CDR1 and CDR2: LNHDA, SQIVND (reference sequence). This CDR3 spans 14 amino acids. The sequenced sample was peripheral blood, obtained before pregnancy. The sequence was obtained from a female donor with multiple sclerosis, enrolled in a pregnancy study. This chain uses TRBV19 with TRBJ1-5, with D hard to call. In DNA, the CDR3 is TGTGCCAGTAGTAAAGCGTATAGCAATCAGCCCCAGCATTTT. Encoded protein: CASSKAYSNQPQHF.